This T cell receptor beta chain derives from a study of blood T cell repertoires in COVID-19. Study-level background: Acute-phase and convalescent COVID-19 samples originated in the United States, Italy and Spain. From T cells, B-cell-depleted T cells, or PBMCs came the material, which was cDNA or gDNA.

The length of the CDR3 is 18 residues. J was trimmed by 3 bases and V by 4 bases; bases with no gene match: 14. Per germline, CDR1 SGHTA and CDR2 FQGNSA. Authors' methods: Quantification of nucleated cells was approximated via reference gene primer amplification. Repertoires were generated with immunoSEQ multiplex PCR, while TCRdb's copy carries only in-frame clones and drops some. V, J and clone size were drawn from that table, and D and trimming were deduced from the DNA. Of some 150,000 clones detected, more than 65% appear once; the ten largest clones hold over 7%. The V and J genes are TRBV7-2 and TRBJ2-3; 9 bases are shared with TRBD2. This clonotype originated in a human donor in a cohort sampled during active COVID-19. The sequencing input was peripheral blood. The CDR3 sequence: CASSSPLAGGGATDTQYF. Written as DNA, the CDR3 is TGTGCCAGCAGCTCTCCCCTGGCCGGCGGGGGGGCGACAGATACGCAGTATTTT.